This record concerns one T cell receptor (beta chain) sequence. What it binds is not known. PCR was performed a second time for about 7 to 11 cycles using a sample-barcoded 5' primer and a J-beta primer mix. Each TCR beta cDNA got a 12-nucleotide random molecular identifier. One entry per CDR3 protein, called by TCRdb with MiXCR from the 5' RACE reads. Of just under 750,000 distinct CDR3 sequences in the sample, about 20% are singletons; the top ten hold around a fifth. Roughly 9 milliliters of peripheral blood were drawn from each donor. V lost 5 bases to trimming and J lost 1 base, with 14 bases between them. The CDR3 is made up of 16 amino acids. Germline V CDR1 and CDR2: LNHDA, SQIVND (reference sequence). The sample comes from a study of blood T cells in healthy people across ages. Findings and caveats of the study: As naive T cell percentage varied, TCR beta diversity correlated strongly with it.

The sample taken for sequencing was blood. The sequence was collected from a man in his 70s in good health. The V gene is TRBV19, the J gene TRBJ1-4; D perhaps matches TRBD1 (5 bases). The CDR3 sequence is CASSRPQGETNEKLFF. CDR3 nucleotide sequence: TGTGCCAGTAGTCGGCCGCAAGGGGAAACTAATGAAAAACTGTTTTTT.